This is a list of T cell receptor beta chains from one sample in a study of CD8 T cells in ankylosing spondylitis. TCRdb ran MiXCR on the 5' RACE reads and lists one entry per CDR3 protein. The sample records a few hundred thousand distinct CDR3 sequences, about 20% being singletons. Sample: blood, either unsorted or a sorted T cell fraction (not recorded which). The receptor set was obtained from a male donor with ankylosing spondylitis. The CDR3 runs from the conserved cysteine through the conserved F or W.

j_gene	v_gene	CDR3aa
TRBJ2-4	TRBV11-1	CASSSRVVAKNIQYF
TRBJ2-5	TRBV29-1	CSVVDRAKETQYF
TRBJ2-7	TRBV7-2	CASSLNAPPSYEQYF
TRBJ2-7	TRBV28	CASIGYREQYF
TRBJ1-5	TRBV2	CASSDPPQPQHF
TRBJ1-1	TRBV4-3	CASSQGQDWNTEAFF
TRBJ1-6	TRBV5-1	CASSLDLGRGGSPLHF
TRBJ2-2	TRBV20-1	CSASRNRAAGELFF
TRBJ1-2	TRBV5-1	CASSLAGTTVANYGYTF
TRBJ1-1	TRBV10-3	CAAKNGPNTEAFF
TRBJ1-1	TRBV3-1	CASSQGQSSGTEAFF
TRBJ2-2	TRBV5-6	CASSLEGDRRPGELFF
TRBJ2-7	TRBV20-1	CSAGLASEQYF
TRBJ2-5	TRBV3-1	CASTLWGETQYF
TRBJ2-7	TRBV6-5	CASSLSRFYEQYF
TRBJ2-2	TRBV30	CAWSVNRLAGEGELFF
TRBJ2-3	TRBV6-2/TRBV6-3	CASLDRGEGFTDTQYF
TRBJ1-4	TRBV7-8	CASSIQGWGEKLFF
TRBJ2-3	TRBV10-2	CASSGILADTQYF
TRBJ2-1	TRBV20-1	CSASGQGLLF
TRBJ1-3	TRBV23-1	CASSQSRNTIYF
TRBJ2-6	TRBV7-2	CASSPLPTGSGANVLTF
TRBJ2-7	TRBV12-3/TRBV12-4	CASSLRSAYEQYF
TRBJ1-1	TRBV7-8	CASSPILGQNTEAFF
TRBJ2-1	TRBV5-5	CASTAGVVSNEQFF
TRBJ1-6	TRBV24-1	CATSAPESSYNSPLHF
TRBJ2-1	TRBV6-1	CASRRTDASSGSEQFF
TRBJ2-4	TRBV4-1	CASSQERGVNIQYF
TRBJ2-1	TRBV7-9	CATHQFPSGYNEQFF
TRBJ1-2	TRBV11-2	CASSPGGSPYGYTF
TRBJ1-5	TRBV30	CAWSQGLGQPQHF
TRBJ2-7	TRBV11-3	CASSFATSTEQYF
TRBJ1-2	TRBV25-1	CASSDSAKYGYTF
TRBJ2-3	TRBV12-3/TRBV12-4	CASSLGGRATGTDTQYF
TRBJ2-7	TRBV12-3/TRBV12-4	CASSRTGESYEQYF
TRBJ2-7	TRBV6-2/TRBV6-3	CASNVPGLAFLAGEQYF
TRBJ2-7	TRBV12-3/TRBV12-4	CASSFSGEQYF
TRBJ2-1	TRBV28	CASSPAGTVPYNEQFF
TRBJ2-7	TRBV7-2	CASSLVGQGAIEQYF
TRBJ1-2	TRBV29-1	CSVDRDRGVIGYTF
TRBJ1-4	TRBV28	CASSFLDRVNEKLFF
TRBJ1-6	TRBV7-3	CASSSSTGQGNSPLHF
TRBJ2-7	TRBV29-1	CSVGRGGITSYEQYF
TRBJ2-1	TRBV7-8	CASSAVSGATYNEQFF
TRBJ1-1	TRBV28	CASSLNEGNTEAFF
TRBJ2-2	TRBV21-1	CASSTQDRRNTGELFF
TRBJ1-1	TRBV20-1	CSPSIPGQRFTEVFF
TRBJ1-5	TRBV7-2	CASSPQGAQPQHF
TRBJ2-7	TRBV20-1	CSAPGQGNYEQYF
TRBJ2-1	TRBV12-3/TRBV12-4	CASSNGLSGFF
TRBJ2-2	TRBV5-1	CASSLASGGGELFF
TRBJ2-5	TRBV5-1	CASSGGQGRETQYF
TRBJ2-7	TRBV9	CASSLRPSSAYEQYF
TRBJ1-2	TRBV6-6	CASSYSRENGYTF
TRBJ2-5	TRBV5-1	CASSSGGLAGRGETQYF
TRBJ2-2	TRBV7-9	CASSLGATSTGELFF
TRBJ2-1	TRBV6-7	CASSYRDSTNEQFF
TRBJ2-3	TRBV20-1	CSASGREGNSDTQYF
TRBJ2-7	TRBV24-1	CATSDPRGTGVYEQYF
TRBJ2-2	TRBV11-2	CASSLGYGLAVVTGELFF